Shown below are 20 T cell receptor delta chains from a single sample sequenced in a study of gamma-delta chains in newborns, infants, children. TCRdb made new clone calls on the reads using CATT. The data hold more than 6,000 delta-chain clones, with 11% observed a single time. Specimen: blood. The receptors come from a child who was a newborn, infant or young child, either healthy, febrile or measles-vaccinated (not recorded which).

As concerns this clone: A far larger clone is just one base off, so this is likely a read error. The genes are TRDV2 and TRDJ1; the match to TRDD3 covers 9 bases. CDR1 GEAIGNYY and CDR2 EKD come from the germline V gene. This CDR3 spans 14 amino acids. The V segment lost 2 bases and the J segment 3 bases; nucleotides outside the gene matches: 3. DNA of the CDR3: TGTGCCTGTGACATACTGGGGGACGCCGATAAACTCATCTTT. The encoded protein is CACDILGDADKLIF.

The sample holds a few counts of this clone. This chain connects TRDV2 to TRDJ1; possible D gene TRDD3, 6 bases. TCRdb gives no J gene; it was assigned here by matching the DNA to germline. The V and J ends lost 0 bases and 2 bases respectively, with 12 bases between them. There are 15 residues in the CDR3. Germline CDR1 and CDR2: GEAIGNYY and EKD. The CDR3 nucleotides read TGTGCCTGTGACACCGTGGGGGCCAGGACCGATAAACTCATCTTT. Protein product: CACDTVGARTDKLIF.

This clone was observed a few times. This may be a read error, as it is one base from a much larger clone. Other nucleotide sequences in the sample specify the same CDR3. In nucleotides, the CDR3 is TGTGCCTGTGACATGGTTGCTGGGGGATACAGAGGCATGTACACCGATAAACTCATCTTT. It encodes CACDMVAGGYRGMYTDKLIF. The chain joins TRDV2 to TRDJ1, with 11 positions matching TRDD3. V shed 2 bases, J shed 0 bases, and the junction held 16 bases outside the gene matches. Germline assignment: CDR1 GEAIGNYY and CDR2 EKD. The CDR3 is 20 amino acids.

For this clone: A junction boundary mismatches the germline segment, possibly from a read error. The same CDR3 is also encoded by other DNA sequences in this sample. The chain has TRDV2 and TRDJ1; D may be TRDD2 or TRDD3 (5 bases each). The germline CDR1 and CDR2 sequences are GEAIGNYY and EKD. This CDR3 has 14 residues. CDR3 region: CACDTVGAYDKLIF. DNA for the CDR3: TGTGCCTGTGACACGGTTGGGGCCTACGATAAGCTCATCTTT.

This clone has only a few counts. This sequence may be a read error, since a much larger clone differs from it by one base. This chain uses TRDV2 with TRDJ1; 8 bases are a match to TRDD3. There are 20 residues in the CDR3. Germline lookup yields CDR1 GEAIGNYY and CDR2 EKD. In DNA form, the CDR3 reads TGTGCCCGTGACACCCCGGGTTGGGGGATCTCCGTGCCCTCCACCGATAAACTCATCTTT. Amino acids: CARDTPGWGISVPSTDKLIF.

This clone rates as medium-sized. The chain employs TRDV2 and TRDJ1, with D maybe TRDD3 (5 bases). The CDR3 runs to 16 residues. Per the germline V gene, CDR1 is GEAIGNYY and CDR2 is EKD. The germline V and J ends were trimmed by 0 bases and 1 base, with 14 bases remaining between them. This chain's CDR3 is CACDTVGSLGTDKLIF. DNA for the CDR3: TGTGCCTGTGACACCGTGGGCTCGCTGGGCACCGATAAACTCATCTTT.

This clone came up a few times. This sample also contains other DNA sequences that code for the same CDR3. J is TRDJ1 and V is TRDV2; no clear D gene. The CDR3 loop spans 19 amino acids. V lost 7 bases to trimming and J lost 1 base, with 30 bases between them. In germline, CDR1 is GEAIGNYY, CDR2 EKD. The CDR3 is CACNKLPMTPIPSTDKLIF. CDR3 coding DNA: TGTGCCTGCAATAAACTACCCATGACTCCCATCCCGTCCACCGATAAACTCATCTTT.

This clone is labeled medium-sized. This rearrangement joins TRDV2 to TRDJ1; the match to TRDD3 covers 8 bases. This CDR3 is built from 15 residues. V dropped 2 bases and J dropped 1; count of bases not matched to a gene: 5. CDR1 and CDR2 from the germline V gene are GEAIGNYY and EKD. Written as DNA, the CDR3 is TGTGCCTGTGACAAACTGGGGGTCCCCACCGATAAACTCATCTTT. The encoded protein is CACDKLGVPTDKLIF.

This clone was detected only a few times. Other nucleotide sequences from this sample produce the same CDR3. V gene TRDV2 combines with J gene TRDJ3; D is unresolved. V lost 0 bases and J lost 0, with 11 bases in between. This CDR3 comprises 18 residues. CDR1 is GEAIGNYY and CDR2 is EKD in the germline V gene. CDR3 in DNA: TGTGCCTGTGACACCGGCGATTCCCTCTCCTGGGACACCCGACAGATGTTTTTC. Its translation is CACDTGDSLSWDTRQMFF.

The V gene is TRDV2; the J gene was not called; the table's D call, TRDD3, has no DNA check behind it. The CDR3 spans 20 residues. Germline assignment: CDR1 GEAIGNYY and CDR2 EKD. CDR3 sequence reads: CACDTLPGRGDTRGTDKIIF. The CDR3 DNA reads as TGTGCCTGTGACACTCTCCCAGGAAGGGGGGATACGAGGGGCACCGATAAAATCATCTTT.

This clone was seen a handful of times. The chain recombines TRDV2 with TRDJ1; 7 bases are a match to TRDD3. This CDR3 is built from 15 residues. J gave up 0 bases and V 3 bases, and 6 bases lay outside the gene matches. Germline CDR1 reads GEAIGNYY; CDR2 reads EKD. The CDR3 bases are TGTGCCTGTGACTCTCTGGGGGCTAACACCGATAAACTCATCTTT. Translating gives CACDSLGANTDKLIF.

The sample holds a few counts of this clone. A much larger clone lies a single base off, so this may be a read error. This specimen includes other DNA sequences encoding the same CDR3. The V call is TRDV2, the J call TRDJ3, with 11 nucleotides matching TRDD3. Germline CDR1 is GEAIGNYY and CDR2 is EKD. The CDR3 runs 18 residues. The trim removed 2 bases at V and 1 base at J, leaving 3 bases unmatched. The CDR3 protein is CACDNTGGYSWDTRQMFF. The CDR3 coding sequence is TGTGCCTGTGACAATACTGGGGGATATTCCTGGGACACCCGACAGATGTTTTTC.

The chain uses TRDV2 and TRDJ1; 11 bases agree with TRDD3. Germline matching of the DNA provided the J gene here, since TCRdb leaves it blank. The junction had 15 bases not matched to a gene; V was cut back by 0 bases and J by 1 base. The CDR3 loop spans 20 amino acids. The germline gives CDR1 GEAIGNYY, CDR2 EKD. CDR3 sequence (DNA): TGTGCCTGTGACACCGTTGGTGGGGGATACGCGGGGATTAGCACCGATAAACTCATCTTT. This codes for CACDTVGGGYAGISTDKLIF.

The chain carries TRDV2 and TRDJ1; no definite D call. Between the trimmed V and J ends, which lost 4 bases and 0 bases, there was a span of 14 bases. CDR1 GEAIGNYY and CDR2 EKD come from the germline V gene. The CDR3 length is 15 residues. This chain's CDR3 is CACDRLGTYTDKLIF. CDR3 nucleotides: TGTGCCTGTGATCGCCTCGGGACATACACCGATAAACTCATCTTT.

This clone appeared a few times. The rearrangement joins TRDV2 to TRDJ1, with a tentative D call TRDD3 (6 bases). Germline V gives CDR1 GEAIGNYY, CDR2 EKD. The V gene lost 3 bases and the J gene lost 0 bases, with 10 bases spanning the gap. This CDR3 region has 14 residues. The DNA for the CDR3 is TGTGCCTGTGACGAGACTGGGTACACCGATAAACTCATCTTT. Residues: CACDETGYTDKLIF.

This rearrangement joins TRDV2 to TRDJ1; 10 positions agree with TRDD3. CDR1 is GEAIGNYY and CDR2 is EKD in the germline V gene. With V trimmed by 0 bases and J by 5 bases, 8 bases remained unmatched. CDR3 length: 16 residues. The CDR3 DNA sequence: TGTGCCTGTGACACCATATTACGGGGGATACGGGATAAACTCATCTTT. As protein: CACDTILRGIRDKLIF.

With respect to this clone: The junction departs from germline at one end; a sequencing error may be responsible. The chain uses TRDV2 and TRDJ3; 8 bases fit TRDD3. CDR1 GEAIGNYY and CDR2 EKD come from the germline V gene. The CDR3 spans 23 residues. CDR3 sequence reads: CACDTVRSGGTKTDSWDTRQTFF. CDR3 sequence (DNA): TGTGCCTGTGACACCGTAAGGTCTGGGGGAACCAAAACAGACTCCTGGGACACCCGACAGACGTTTTTC.

This sequence joins TRDV2 and TRDJ3; 9 bases are a match to TRDD3. Germline CDR1 is GEAIGNYY and CDR2 is EKD. The CDR3 runs to 19 residues. Trimming at V came to 3 bases and at J to 0 bases, leaving 8 bases not matched to a gene. CDR3 residues: CACDGVLGDRSWDTRQMFF. Here the CDR3 DNA reads TGTGCCTGTGACGGGGTACTGGGGGACCGCTCCTGGGACACCCGACAGATGTTTTTC.

The V gene remains uncalled, whereas the J gene is TRDJ1; the table's D call, TRDD3, was not checked against the DNA. This CDR3 is built from 17 residues. The CDR3 spells CALGPRGGVALADKLIF. The CDR3 nucleotides read TGTGCTCTTGGGCCACGGGGGGGGGTAGCCCTAGCCGATAAACTCATCTTT.

A few counts support this clone. At residue 14, the TCRdb protein and translated DNA are inconsistent; the protein given comes from the DNA. This chain links TRDV2 with TRDJ1; 8 nucleotides align to TRDD3. Germline V gene data show CDR1 as GEAIGNYY and CDR2 as EKD. This CDR3 has 15 amino acids. CDR3 sequence reads: CACDNLGEHTDKLTF. In nucleotides, the CDR3 is TGTGCCTGTGACAACCTGGGGGAACACACCGATAAACTCACCTTT.